This T cell receptor (beta chain) appears in the sequencing data of a study of cytomegalovirus exposure and HLA in healthy donors. Concerning this clone: The antigen is unknown.

Overall study results and limits: The presence/absence work took it that sequencing depth was about the same across donors. Earlier findings revealed that most TCR beta V segments proved productive either about 87% or about 30% of the time.

Amplification used 60 Vbeta primers and 13 Jbeta primers. Generated by immunoSEQ multiplex PCR, the TCRdb table keeps only in-frame clones and is missing some. The data show about 120,000 clones, approximately 81% seen once. This receptor was identified in a woman between 40 and 50 years old in good health and CMV-seronegative. Sequenced input: PBMCs.

In DNA, the CDR3 is TGTGCCAGCAGCTTAAGCGGAGGGACAGAAAGGACCTACACCTTC. The encoded protein is CASSLSGGTERTYTF. The rearrangement links TRBV6-1 to TRBJ1-2; 7 positions agree with TRBD1. The trim removed 6 bases at V and 10 bases at J, leaving 17 bases unmatched. Germline V gene data show CDR1 as MNHNS and CDR2 as SASEGT. The CDR3 sequence is 15 residues long.